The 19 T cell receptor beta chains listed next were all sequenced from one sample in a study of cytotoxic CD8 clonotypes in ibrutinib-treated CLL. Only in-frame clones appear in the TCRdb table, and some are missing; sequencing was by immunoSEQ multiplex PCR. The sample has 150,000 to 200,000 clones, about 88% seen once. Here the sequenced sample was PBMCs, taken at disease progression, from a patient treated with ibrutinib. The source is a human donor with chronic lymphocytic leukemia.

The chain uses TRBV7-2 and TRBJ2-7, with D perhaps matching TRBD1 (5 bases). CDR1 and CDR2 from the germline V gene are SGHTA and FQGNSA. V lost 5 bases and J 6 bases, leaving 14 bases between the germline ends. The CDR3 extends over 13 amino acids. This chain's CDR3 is CASSPLKGPEQYF. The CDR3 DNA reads TGTGCCAGCAGCCCGCTTAAGGGGCCCGAGCAGTACTTC.

The CDR3 here is CASSMTLVGGPGEQFF. The CDR3 DNA sequence: TGTGCCAGCAGTATGACATTAGTAGGAGGGCCTGGGGAGCAGTTCTTC. This chain uses TRBV28 with TRBJ2-1, with a weak D call TRBD2 (6 bases). The germline CDR1 and CDR2 sequences are MDHEN and SYDVKM. The CDR3 runs to 16 residues. Trimming took 5 bases from V and 10 from J, leaving 24 bases between them. Drawing the rest from reference TRBV28 and TRBJ2-1, the complete variable domain is DVKVTQSSRYLVKRTGEKVFLECVQDMDHENMFWYRQDPGLGLRLIYFSYDVKMKEKGDIPEGYSVSREKKERFSLILESASTNQTSMYLCASSMTLVGGPGEQFFGPGTRLTVL.

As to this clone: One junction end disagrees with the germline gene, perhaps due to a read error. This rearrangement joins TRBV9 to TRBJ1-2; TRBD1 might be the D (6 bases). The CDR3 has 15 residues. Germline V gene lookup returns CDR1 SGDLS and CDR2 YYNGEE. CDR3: CASSVYRDANYGYTF. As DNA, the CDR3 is TGTGCCAGCAGCGTCTACAGGGATGCTAATTATGGCTACACCTTC.

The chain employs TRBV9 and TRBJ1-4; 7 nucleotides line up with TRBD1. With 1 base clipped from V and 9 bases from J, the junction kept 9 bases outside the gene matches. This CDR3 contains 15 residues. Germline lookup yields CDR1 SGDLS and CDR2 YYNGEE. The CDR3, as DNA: TGTGCCAGCAGCGTATCGGAGGGGGCGGGAAAAAAACTGTTTTTT. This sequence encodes CASSVSEGAGKKLFF. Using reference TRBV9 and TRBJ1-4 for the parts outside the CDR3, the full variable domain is DSGVTQTPKHLITATGQRVTLRCSPRSGDLSVYWYQQSLDQGLQFLIQYYNGEERAKGNILERFSAQQFPDLHSELNLSSLELGDSALYFCASSVSEGAGKKLFFGSGTQLSVL.

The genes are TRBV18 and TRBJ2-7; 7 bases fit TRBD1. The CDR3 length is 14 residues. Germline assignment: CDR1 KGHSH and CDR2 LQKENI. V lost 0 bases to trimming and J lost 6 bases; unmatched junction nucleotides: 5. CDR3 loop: CASSPPGQPGEQYF. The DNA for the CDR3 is TGTGCCAGCTCACCACCGGGACAGCCTGGCGAGCAGTACTTC.

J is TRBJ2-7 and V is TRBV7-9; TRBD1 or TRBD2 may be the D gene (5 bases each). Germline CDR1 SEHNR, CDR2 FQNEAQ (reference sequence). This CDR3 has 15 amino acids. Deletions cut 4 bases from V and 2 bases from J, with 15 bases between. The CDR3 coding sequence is TGTGCCAGCAGCTCCGACAGTATGGGGGCCTACGAGCAGTACTTC. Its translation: CASSSDSMGAYEQYF.

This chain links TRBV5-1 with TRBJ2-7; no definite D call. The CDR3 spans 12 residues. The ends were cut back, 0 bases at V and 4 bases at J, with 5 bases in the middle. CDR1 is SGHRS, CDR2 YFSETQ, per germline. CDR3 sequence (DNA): TGCGCCAGCAGCTTGGGAGTATACGAGCAGTACTTC. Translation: CASSLGVYEQYF. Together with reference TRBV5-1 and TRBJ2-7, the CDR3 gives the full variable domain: KAGVTQTPRYLIKTRGQQVTLSCSPISGHRSVSWYQQTPGQGLQFLFEYFSETQRNKGNFPGRFSGRQFSNSRSEMNVSTLELGDSALYLCASSLGVYEQYFGPGTRLTVT.

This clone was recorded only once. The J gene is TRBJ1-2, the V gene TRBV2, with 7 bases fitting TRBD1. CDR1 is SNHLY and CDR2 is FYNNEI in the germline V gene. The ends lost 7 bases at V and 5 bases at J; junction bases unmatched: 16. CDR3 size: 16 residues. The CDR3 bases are TGTGCCAGCACCGAGAGGGTAGGGGGCGCCCTATATGGCTACACCTTC. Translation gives CASTERVGGALYGYTF.

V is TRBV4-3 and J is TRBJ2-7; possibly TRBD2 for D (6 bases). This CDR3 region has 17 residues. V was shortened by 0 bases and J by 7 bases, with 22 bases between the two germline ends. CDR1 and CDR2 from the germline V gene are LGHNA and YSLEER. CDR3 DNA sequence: TGCGCCAGCAGCCAAGAGAGTGGGAGGCCTCAGCCGTGGGAGCAGTACTTC. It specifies CASSQESGRPQPWEQYF.

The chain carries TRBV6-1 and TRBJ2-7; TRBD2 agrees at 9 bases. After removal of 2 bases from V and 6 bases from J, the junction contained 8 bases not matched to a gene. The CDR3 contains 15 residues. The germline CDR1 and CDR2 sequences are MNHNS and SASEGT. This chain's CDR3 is CASSEQGLAPPEQYF. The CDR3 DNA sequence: TGTGCCAGCAGTGAACAGGGACTAGCCCCTCCCGAGCAGTACTTC.

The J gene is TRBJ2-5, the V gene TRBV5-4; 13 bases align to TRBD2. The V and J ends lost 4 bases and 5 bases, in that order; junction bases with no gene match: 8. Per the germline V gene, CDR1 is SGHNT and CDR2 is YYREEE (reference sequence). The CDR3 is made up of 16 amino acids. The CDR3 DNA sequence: TGTGCCAGCAGCGCTGGACTAGCGGGAGAAGTGGAGACCCAGTACTTC. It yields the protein CASSAGLAGEVETQYF. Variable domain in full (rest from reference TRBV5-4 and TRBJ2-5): ETGVTQSPTHLIKTRGQQVTLRCSSQSGHNTVSWYQQALGQGPQFIFQYYREEENGRGNFPPRFSGLQFPNYSSELNVNALELDDSALYLCASSAGLAGEVETQYFGPGTRLLVL.

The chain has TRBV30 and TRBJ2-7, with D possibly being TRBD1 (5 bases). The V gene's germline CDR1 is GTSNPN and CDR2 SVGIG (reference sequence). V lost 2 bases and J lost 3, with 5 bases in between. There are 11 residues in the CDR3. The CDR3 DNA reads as TGTGCCTGGAGTAGGGGCTACGAGCAGTACTTC. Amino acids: CAWSRGYEQYF.

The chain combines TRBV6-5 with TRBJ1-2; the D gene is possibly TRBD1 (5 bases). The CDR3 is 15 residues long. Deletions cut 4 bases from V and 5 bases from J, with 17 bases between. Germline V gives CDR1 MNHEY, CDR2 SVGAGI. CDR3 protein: CASSSMFEGKYGYTF. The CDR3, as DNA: TGTGCCAGCAGTTCGATGTTTGAGGGGAAATATGGCTACACCTTC.

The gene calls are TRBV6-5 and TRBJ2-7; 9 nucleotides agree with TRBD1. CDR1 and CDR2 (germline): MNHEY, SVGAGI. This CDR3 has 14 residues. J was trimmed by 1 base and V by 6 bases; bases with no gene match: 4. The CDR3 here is CASRGTGLSYEQYF. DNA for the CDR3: TGTGCCAGCAGGGGGACAGGGTTATCCTACGAGCAGTACTTC.

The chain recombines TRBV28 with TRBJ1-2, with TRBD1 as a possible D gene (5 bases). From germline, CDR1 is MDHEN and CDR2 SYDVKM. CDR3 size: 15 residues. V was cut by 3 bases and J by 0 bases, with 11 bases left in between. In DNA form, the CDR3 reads TGTGCCAGCAGTTTGAGTGAGACAGCTAACTATGGCTACACCTTC. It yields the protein CASSLSETANYGYTF.

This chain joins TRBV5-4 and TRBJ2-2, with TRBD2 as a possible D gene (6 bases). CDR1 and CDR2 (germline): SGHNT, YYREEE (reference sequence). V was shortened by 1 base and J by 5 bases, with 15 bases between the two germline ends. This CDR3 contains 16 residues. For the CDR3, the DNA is TGTGCCAGCAGCTTGATTCACGGGGGTACGACCGGGGAGCTGTTTTTT. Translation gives CASSLIHGGTTGELFF.

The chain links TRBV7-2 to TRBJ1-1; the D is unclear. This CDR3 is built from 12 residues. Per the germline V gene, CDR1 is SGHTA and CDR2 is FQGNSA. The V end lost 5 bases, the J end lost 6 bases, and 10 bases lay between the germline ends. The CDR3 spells CASSPAGAEAFF. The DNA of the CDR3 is TGTGCCAGCAGCCCGGCAGGCGCTGAAGCTTTCTTT.

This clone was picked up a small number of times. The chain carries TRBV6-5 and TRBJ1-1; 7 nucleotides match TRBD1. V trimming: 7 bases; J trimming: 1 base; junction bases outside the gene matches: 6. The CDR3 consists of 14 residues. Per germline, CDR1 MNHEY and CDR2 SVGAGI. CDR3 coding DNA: TGTGCCAGCACTAGGACAGGCTGGAACACTGAAGCTTTCTTT. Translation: CASTRTGWNTEAFF.

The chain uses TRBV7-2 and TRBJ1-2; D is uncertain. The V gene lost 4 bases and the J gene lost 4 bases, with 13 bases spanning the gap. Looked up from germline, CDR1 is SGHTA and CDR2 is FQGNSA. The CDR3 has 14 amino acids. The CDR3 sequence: CASSYLKSGYGYTF. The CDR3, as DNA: TGTGCCAGCAGCTATCTCAAGTCCGGCTATGGCTACACCTTC.